Presented here are 28 T cell receptor beta chains from one specimen sequenced in a study of CD8 T cells in Susac syndrome. The RNA input was roughly 0.45 to 1 ug, and it was reverse transcribed with random hexamers. TCRdb reprocessed the immunoSEQ multiplex PCR reads via MiXCR and lists one record per CDR3 protein. The sample has 200,000 to 250,000 distinct CDR3 sequences; over 85% are singletons. Material: CD4+ T cells from PBMCs. Receptor source: a human donor with multiple sclerosis.

The chain is built from TRBV20-1 and TRBJ2-1; no reliable D call. CDR3 length: 14 residues. Germline-derived CDR1 and CDR2 are DFQATT and SNEGSKA (reference sequence). Between the trimmed V and J ends, which lost 3 bases and 7 bases, there was a span of 16 bases. Written as DNA, the CDR3 is TGCAGTGCTAGCCATACTACTCTAGGAAATGAGCAGTTCTTC. As protein: CSASHTTLGNEQFF.

V is TRBV6-6 and J is TRBJ1-1; no definite D call. Deletions cut 4 bases from V and 3 bases from J, with 15 bases between. This CDR3 comprises 15 residues. Germline CDR1 reads MNHNY; CDR2 reads SVGAGI (reference sequence). CDR3 sequence reads: CASSSPTGVDTEAFF. In DNA, the CDR3 is TGTGCCAGCAGTTCGCCCACCGGTGTGGACACTGAAGCTTTCTTT.

The gene calls are TRBV18 and TRBJ2-5; D not resolved. V was shortened by 1 base and J by 5 bases, with 20 bases between the two germline ends. This CDR3 is built from 17 residues. CDR1 is KGHSH, CDR2 LQKENI, per germline. The CDR3 reads CASSPLQTGSGSETQYF. The CDR3 DNA reads as TGTGCCAGCTCACCACTGCAGACCGGTTCCGGTTCCGAGACCCAGTACTTC.

J is TRBJ1-1 and V is TRBV6-1, with D possibly being TRBD1 (6 bases). The V gene lost 1 base and the J gene lost 1 base, with 13 bases spanning the gap. Germline CDR1 is MNHNS and CDR2 is SASEGT. This CDR3 region has 16 residues. The CDR3 here is CASSEVGAGANTEAFF. The CDR3 bases are TGTGCCAGCAGTGAAGTCGGGGCAGGGGCGAACACTGAAGCTTTCTTT.

This sequence joins TRBV2 and TRBJ1-5; D gene uncertain. Trimming shortened V by 3 bases and J by 0 bases, and 9 bases separated the two germline ends. The CDR3 sequence is 15 residues long. The germline V gene has CDR1 SNHLY and CDR2 FYNNEI. Here the CDR3 reads CASSELRYSNQPQHF. The CDR3, as DNA: TGTGCCAGCAGTGAGTTGAGATATAGCAATCAGCCCCAGCATTTT.

This rearrangement joins TRBV12-3 or TRBV12-4 to TRBJ2-5; 8 bases match TRBD2. The V gene end was trimmed by 7 bases and the J gene end by 5 bases; junction bases not matched to a gene: 3. The CDR3 loop spans 12 amino acids. As DNA, the CDR3 is TGTGCCAGCACGGGGGGGCCGGAGACCCAGTACTTC. The encoded protein is CASTGGPETQYF.

The rearrangement joins TRBV3-1 to TRBJ2-1; D gene uncertain. From germline, CDR1 is LGHDT and CDR2 YNNKEL (reference sequence). This CDR3 comprises 14 residues. V lost 0 bases and J 10 bases, leaving 13 bases between the germline ends. Here the CDR3 DNA reads TGTGCCAGCAGCCAAGATAATCCCCTTCAGGAGCAGTTCTTC. This sequence encodes CASSQDNPLQEQFF.

V gene TRBV3-1 combines with J gene TRBJ2-2, with D possibly being TRBD1 (5 bases). CDR1 is LGHDT and CDR2 is YNNKEL in the germline V gene (reference sequence). Between the trimmed V and J ends, which lost 1 base and 6 bases, there was a span of 15 bases. The CDR3 length is 16 residues. The CDR3 reads CASSQVPGSAAGELFF. DNA for the CDR3: TGTGCCAGCAGCCAAGTTCCAGGGTCCGCCGCCGGGGAGCTGTTTTTT.

This clonotype is a singleton in its sample. V usage is TRBV10-3 and J usage is TRBJ2-3; D is uncertain. Germline CDR1 is ENHRY and CDR2 is SYGVKD. V was shortened by 6 bases and J by 6 bases, with 13 bases between the two germline ends. CDR3 length equals 13 residues. The CDR3 region is CAISPKLPDTQYF. Here the CDR3 DNA reads TGTGCCATCAGCCCAAAGCTACCCGATACGCAGTATTTT.

Written as DNA, the CDR3 is TGTGCCAGCAGCCCCAGCGGTTACGGCTACACCTTC. Residues: CASSPSGYGYTF. This chain links TRBV14 with TRBJ1-2; no reliable D call. This CDR3 contains 12 residues. With 4 bases removed from V and 8 bases from J, the gap between germline ends came to 11 bases. Germline V gene data show CDR1 as SGHDN and CDR2 as FVKESK.

The rearrangement links TRBV20-1 to TRBJ2-5; D ambiguous. Germline V gene data show CDR1 as DFQATT and CDR2 as SNEGSKA (reference sequence). The CDR3 has 14 amino acids. Deletions cut 2 bases from V and 0 bases from J, with 10 bases between. DNA for the CDR3: TGCAGTGCTAGAAGGGCGGAGAACCAAGAGACCCAGTACTTC. It specifies CSARRAENQETQYF.

The gene calls are TRBV7-3 and TRBJ2-1; D could derive from TRBD1 or TRBD2 (5 bases each). Per the germline V gene, CDR1 is SGHTA and CDR2 is FQGTGA. V lost 5 bases and J 0 bases, leaving 14 bases between the germline ends. The CDR3 sequence is 16 residues long. In DNA form, the CDR3 reads TGTGCCAGCAGCAAAGAGGGGTCGACCTCCTACAATGAGCAGTTCTTC. Translation gives CASSKEGSTSYNEQFF.

The chain combines TRBV12-3 or TRBV12-4 with TRBJ2-7; 8 bases are a match to TRBD1. V lost 5 bases, J lost 3 bases, and 3 bases stayed unmatched. The CDR3 loop spans 13 amino acids. The CDR3 here is CASSPGQDYEQYF. The CDR3 nucleotides read TGTGCCAGCAGTCCGGGACAGGACTACGAGCAGTACTTC.

This chain uses TRBV6-1 with TRBJ2-3; D might be TRBD1 (5 bases). The CDR3 length is 16 residues. V lost 4 bases and J 3 bases, leaving 17 bases between the germline ends. In germline, CDR1 is MNHNS, CDR2 SASEGT. The CDR3 is CASSARGRPGTDTQYF. CDR3 DNA sequence: TGTGCCAGCAGTGCACGCGGACGTCCAGGGACAGATACGCAGTATTTT.

This chain connects TRBV5-6 to TRBJ2-7; the match to TRBD2 covers 16 bases. Looked up from germline, CDR1 is SGHDT and CDR2 is YYEEEE. Trimming cost V 3 bases and J 3 bases; bases outside gene matches: 9. This CDR3 has 18 amino acids. CDR3 region: CASSSQGGLAGGNYEQYV. The DNA for the CDR3 is TGTGCCAGCAGCTCGCAGGGGGGACTAGCGGGAGGGAACTACGAGCAGTACGTC.

This clonotype was counted a single time. The V call is TRBV24-1, the J call TRBJ1-2; no clear D. Germline CDR1 KGHDR, CDR2 SFDVKD. CDR3 length: 13 residues. With 3 bases removed from V and 8 bases from J, the gap between germline ends came to 12 bases. CDR3 residues: CATSDEGFRGYTF. In DNA form, the CDR3 reads TGTGCCACCAGTGATGAGGGTTTTCGAGGCTACACCTTC.

This clonotype was seen only once. J is TRBJ2-5 and V is TRBV6-1; 9 nucleotides line up with TRBD2. From germline, CDR1 is MNHNS and CDR2 SASEGT. The CDR3 spans 16 residues. V dropped 7 bases and J dropped 5; count of bases not matched to a gene: 14. DNA for the CDR3: TGTGCCAGCACCTCTCGGAGGGGCGGGGGGGCGGAGACCCAGTACTTC. Its protein product is CASTSRRGGGAETQYF.

This rearrangement joins TRBV9 to TRBJ2-7; 9 bases agree with TRBD2. Germline V lookup: CDR1 SGDLS, CDR2 YYNGEE. The CDR3 has 15 residues. The junction had 11 bases not matched to a gene; V was cut back by 3 bases and J by 7 bases. DNA for the CDR3: TGTGCCAGCAGCGCCAGGGGCCTAGCGGGGAGGGAGCAGTACTTC. It yields the protein CASSARGLAGREQYF.

This chain connects TRBV29-1 to TRBJ2-5; 11 bases line up with TRBD2. The CDR3 consists of 17 residues. Germline trimming cut 3 bases from V and 5 bases from J; bases unmatched to any gene: 14. The germline CDR1 and CDR2 sequences are SQVTM and ANQGSEA. This chain's CDR3 is CSVDLILAGGLRETQYF. The CDR3, as DNA: TGCAGCGTTGACTTAATTCTAGCGGGGGGATTAAGGGAGACCCAGTACTTC.

This clonotype was seen a handful of times. This sequence joins TRBV6-1 and TRBJ1-1; maybe TRBD1 (5 bases). The length of the CDR3 is 14 residues. Germline loops: CDR1 MNHNS, CDR2 SASEGT. Trimming took off 1 base at V and 4 bases at J, with 10 bases between the two ends. Here the CDR3 reads CASSEVGAGTEAFF. CDR3 nucleotide sequence: TGTGCCAGCAGTGAAGTTGGGGCTGGCACTGAAGCTTTCTTT.

V is TRBV20-1 and J is TRBJ2-2, with 9 bases identical to TRBD1. With 5 bases clipped from V and 8 bases from J, the junction kept 6 bases outside the gene matches. This CDR3 spans 13 amino acids. Per the germline V gene, CDR1 is DFQATT and CDR2 is SNEGSKA (reference sequence). In nucleotides, the CDR3 is TGCAGTGCTCTTCCGGGACAGGGAGGGGAGCTGTTTTTT. Translation gives CSALPGQGGELFF.

The CDR3 DNA is TGTGCCAGCAGCTTGGTTTCAGTATACACCGGGGAGCTGTTTTTT. It is translated as CASSLVSVYTGELFF. This chain links TRBV5-8 with TRBJ2-2; D gene uncertain. There are 15 residues in the CDR3. V was trimmed by 0 bases and J by 3 bases, leaving 9 bases between them. Per the germline V gene, CDR1 is SGHTS and CDR2 is YDEGEE.

The chain is built from TRBV12-3 or TRBV12-4 and TRBJ2-7; the match to TRBD1 covers 7 bases. The CDR3 length is 13 residues. Losses at the gene ends were 1 base for V and 7 bases for J; bases not matched to a gene: 4. The CDR3 is CASSLGQGEEQYF. The CDR3 region has the DNA TGTGCCAGCAGTTTAGGACAGGGCGAGGAGCAGTACTTC.

This sequence joins TRBV6-6 and TRBJ2-7; D may match TRBD1 or TRBD2 (5 bases each). Germline V gene lookup returns CDR1 MNHNY and CDR2 SVGAGI (reference sequence). The CDR3 consists of 16 residues. The germline V and J ends were trimmed by 6 bases and 0 bases, with 18 bases remaining between them. The CDR3 protein is CASSNRGRAFSYEQYF. In DNA, the CDR3 is TGTGCCAGCAGCAACCGGGGACGGGCCTTCTCCTACGAGCAGTACTTC.

J is TRBJ2-2 and V is TRBV19; tentatively, D is TRBD2 (5 bases). Germline V gives CDR1 LNHDA, CDR2 SQIVND (reference sequence). CDR3 size: 13 residues. V was cut by 3 bases and J by 4 bases, with 6 bases left in between. CDR3 loop: CASSIGGTGELFF. The CDR3 DNA sequence: TGTGCCAGTAGTATTGGAGGCACCGGGGAGCTGTTTTTT.

The chain joins TRBV20-1 to TRBJ2-3; weak D call: TRBD2 (5 bases). V was shortened by 3 bases and J by 9 bases, with 19 bases between the two germline ends. The germline V gene has CDR1 DFQATT and CDR2 SNEGSKA (reference sequence). The CDR3 runs 14 residues. CDR3 amino acids: CSARRLNSRGTQYF. CDR3 nucleotides: TGCAGTGCTAGGCGGCTGAACTCACGAGGGACGCAGTATTTT.

This chain links TRBV2 with TRBJ1-6, with TRBD1 identical over 7 bases. The CDR3 loop spans 14 amino acids. The V and J ends lost 8 bases and 7 bases, in that order; junction bases with no gene match: 8. CDR1 and CDR2 from the germline V gene are SNHLY and FYNNEI. The CDR3 spells CASHAQGRNSPLHF. The CDR3 DNA reads as TGTGCCAGCCACGCACAGGGGAGGAATTCACCCCTCCACTTT.

The CDR3 DNA sequence: TGTGCCAGCAGCCGGGGACAGGGGGAAGCCGGGGAGCTGTTTTTT. Translating it yields CASSRGQGEAGELFF. The chain combines TRBV5-6 with TRBJ2-2; 11 bases match TRBD1. V lost 4 bases, J lost 6 bases, and 5 bases stayed unmatched. The germline CDR1 and CDR2 sequences are SGHDT and YYEEEE. The CDR3 runs to 15 residues.